This T cell receptor beta chain was sequenced during a study of early T cells in non-severe SARS-CoV-2 infection. Per the germline V gene, CDR1 is SGHRS and CDR2 is YFSETQ. The CDR3 is 13 amino acids. Trimming at V came to 5 bases and at J to 5 bases, leaving 4 bases not matched to a gene. Each cDNA molecule carried a unique molecular identifier. TCRdb fed the 5' RACE reads into MiXCR, producing one record per CDR3 protein. Among 100,000 to 150,000 distinct CDR3 sequences, just under 15% were seen once, and the ten largest hold about a fifth. The J gene is TRBJ2-5, the V gene TRBV5-1; 9 nucleotides agree with TRBD1. The receptor was derived from an adult who was a healthcare worker with PCR-confirmed SARS-CoV-2 infection or an uninfected control (not recorded which). Sequenced input: whole blood. The DNA of the CDR3 is TGCGCCAGCAGTAGGACAGGGGAGGAGACCCAGTACTTC. It encodes CASSRTGEETQYF.